Included here is one T cell receptor (beta chain) sequence, with context. The antigen remains unidentified. Brentuximab vedotin exposure varied among the patients, all of whom had relapsed after autologous stem cell transplantation. Magnetic negative selection, applied to thawed PBMCs, was used to isolate the CD8+ T cells. The data stem from a study of PD-1 blockade in classical Hodgkin lymphoma. General study results and limits: Similar baseline diversity was found in complete responders and newly diagnosed patients. Excluded were patients who started nivolumab under 1 year after ASCT, a group that had lower diversity.

Sequenced by immunoSEQ multiplex PCR; TCRdb stores in-frame clones only, minus some. The sample records about 1,600 clones, 60% to 80% being singletons. The germline V gene encodes CDR1 MNHEY and CDR2 SMNVEV (reference sequence). The CDR3 spans 18 residues. Losses at the gene ends were 4 bases for V and 4 bases for J; bases not matched to a gene: 12. The source was CD8+ T cells from blood, collected at baseline. This receptor was taken from a human donor with classical Hodgkin lymphoma. The J gene is TRBJ2-7, the V gene TRBV27, with TRBD2 identical over 14 bases. The CDR3 sequence: CASSSFGTSGGLTYEQYF. CDR3 bases: TGTGCCAGCAGTTCCTTCGGGACTAGCGGGGGACTTACATACGAGCAGTACTTC.